What follows are 21 T cell receptor beta chains derived from one specimen sequenced in a study of cytomegalovirus exposure and HLA in healthy donors. PCR involved 60 Vbeta and 13 Jbeta primers. Assay: immunoSEQ multiplex PCR; the TCRdb copy retains only in-frame clones and omits some. The table includes tens of thousands of clones, 65% to 80% detected once. Specimen: PBMCs. Receptor source: a man aged 35 to 55 in good health and CMV-seropositive.

This clone was seen once. V usage is TRBV9 and J usage is TRBJ1-2; TRBD1 matches at 9 bases. The V and J ends lost 0 bases and 8 bases, in that order; junction bases with no gene match: 2. The CDR3 totals 13 residues. Germline loops: CDR1 SGDLS, CDR2 YYNGEE. CDR3 sequence reads: CASSVDTGGGYTF. DNA for the CDR3: TGTGCCAGCAGCGTAGATACAGGGGGCGGCTACACCTTC.

DNA for the CDR3: TGTGCCAGCAGTTTACCGGGCTCCGGGGAGGAGCAGTTCTTC. Translation: CASSLPGSGEEQFF. V usage is TRBV28 and J usage is TRBJ2-1, with D maybe TRBD2 (5 bases). The CDR3 spans 14 residues. V was shortened by 2 bases and J by 10 bases, with 15 bases between the two germline ends. Germline CDR1 and CDR2: MDHEN and SYDVKM. Together with reference TRBV28 and TRBJ2-1, the CDR3 gives the full variable domain: DVKVTQSSRYLVKRTGEKVFLECVQDMDHENMFWYRQDPGLGLRLIYFSYDVKMKEKGDIPEGYSVSREKKERFSLILESASTNQTSMYLCASSLPGSGEEQFFGPGTRLTVL.

V usage is TRBV7-2 and J usage is TRBJ1-1, with no clear D. V was shortened by 6 bases and J by 11 bases, with 16 bases between the two germline ends. Per the germline V gene, CDR1 is SGHTA and CDR2 is FQGNSA. This CDR3 region has 12 residues. CDR3 sequence reads: CASRVTGWTAFF. In DNA form, the CDR3 reads TGTGCCAGCAGAGTAACTGGATGGACTGCTTTCTTT. The full variable domain, rest sourced from reference TRBV7-2 and TRBJ1-1, is GAGVSQSPSNKVTEKGKDVELRCDPISGHTALYWYRQSLGQGLEFLIYFQGNSAPDKSGLPSDRFSAERTGGSVSTLTIQRTQQEDSAVYLCASRVTGWTAFFGQGTRLTVV.

This clone was seen more than once but under ten times. V usage is TRBV20-1 and J usage is TRBJ1-2, with a weak D call TRBD1 (6 bases). Germline CDR1 is DFQATT and CDR2 is SNEGSKA (reference sequence). The CDR3 spans 11 residues. Trimming took 7 bases from V and 6 from J, leaving 12 bases between them. The CDR3 DNA is TGCAGTGTAACACAGGGAAATGGCTACACCTTC. Protein: CSVTQGNGYTF.

The V gene is TRBV6-5, the J gene TRBJ2-3; tentatively, D is TRBD1 (5 bases). In germline, CDR1 is MNHEY, CDR2 SVGAGI. Trimming pared 7 bases from V and 3 bases from J, leaving 17 bases between. The length of the CDR3 is 15 residues. The CDR3: CASNDGGAGTDTQYF. Here the CDR3 DNA reads TGTGCCAGCAATGACGGTGGGGCAGGGACAGATACGCAGTATTTT.

The chain uses TRBV7-9 and TRBJ2-5; a weak D match, TRBD2 (5 bases). Germline V gene data show CDR1 as SEHNR and CDR2 as FQNEAQ (reference sequence). Trimming took off 8 bases at V and 2 bases at J, with 9 bases between the two ends. This CDR3 has 12 residues. This CDR3 reads CASGENQETQYF. In DNA form, the CDR3 reads TGTGCCAGCGGGGAGAATCAAGAGACCCAGTACTTC.

V usage is TRBV5-4 and J usage is TRBJ1-2, with 7 bases identical to TRBD1. Germline CDR1 SGHNT, CDR2 YYREEE (reference sequence). V dropped 2 bases and J dropped 8; count of bases not matched to a gene: 6. The CDR3 has 13 amino acids. The CDR3 region is CASSLTGAYGYTF. CDR3 DNA sequence: TGTGCCAGCAGCTTAACAGGGGCCTACGGCTACACCTTC.

The chain has TRBV5-5 and TRBJ1-4, with D perhaps matching TRBD1 (5 bases). Per germline, CDR1 SGHKS and CDR2 YYEKEE (reference sequence). This CDR3 is built from 16 residues. V lost 0 bases, J lost 2 bases, and 11 bases lay in between. As DNA, the CDR3 is TGTGCCAGCAGCTTGGGAACAGGTTTCACTAATGAAAAACTGTTTTTT. It specifies CASSLGTGFTNEKLFF.

The chain is built from TRBV6-6 and TRBJ1-2, with 11 bases identical to TRBD1. CDR3 size: 14 residues. The junction had 9 bases not matched to a gene; V was cut back by 7 bases and J by 8 bases. From germline, CDR1 is MNHNY and CDR2 SVGAGI (reference sequence). CDR3 region: CASTGGQGVGGYTF. CDR3 bases: TGTGCCAGCACCGGGGGACAGGGGGTGGGGGGCTACACCTTC.

The chain uses TRBV6-1 and TRBJ2-2; 7 bases agree with TRBD1. This CDR3 contains 17 residues. Germline lookup yields CDR1 MNHNS and CDR2 SASEGT. The V gene end was trimmed by 3 bases and the J gene end by 1 base; junction bases not matched to a gene: 8. The CDR3, as DNA: TGTGCCAGCAGTGATACCGGGACAGTTATGAACACCGGGGAGCTGTTTTTT. Protein: CASSDTGTVMNTGELFF.

The V and J genes are TRBV30 and TRBJ1-2, with D uncertain. The CDR3 covers 12 residues. CDR1 is GTSNPN, CDR2 SVGIG, per germline (reference sequence). Trimming shortened V by 1 base and J by 4 bases, and 7 bases separated the two germline ends. The CDR3: CAWSAQIYGYTF. CDR3 DNA sequence: TGTGCCTGGAGTGCCCAAATCTATGGCTACACCTTC.

The V gene is TRBV11-3, the J gene TRBJ2-7, with D maybe TRBD2 (6 bases). Trimming left V 5 bases short and J 6 bases short, with 11 bases between. This CDR3 spans 12 amino acids. Germline loops: CDR1 SGHNT, CDR2 YENEEA. The DNA for the CDR3 is TGTGCCAGCAGCCCCAGGAGGGGCGAGCAGTACTTC. This sequence encodes CASSPRRGEQYF.

The rearrangement joins TRBV10-2 to TRBJ1-3; D is unresolved. In germline, CDR1 is WSHSY, CDR2 SAAADI. V dropped 6 bases and J dropped 2 bases, with 11 bases sitting between them. The CDR3 has 14 amino acids. The CDR3 loop is CASSPGSAGNTIYF. As DNA, the CDR3 is TGCGCCAGCAGCCCCGGGTCCGCTGGAAACACCATATATTTT.

V and J are TRBV19 and TRBJ1-5, with D maybe TRBD1 (6 bases). The CDR3 has 14 amino acids. Trimming took 5 bases from V and 4 from J, leaving 12 bases between them. Germline CDR1 is LNHDA and CDR2 is SQIVND (reference sequence). The CDR3 DNA follows: TGTGCCAGTAGTTTTGGACAGCTTAATCAGCCCCAGCATTTT. Translation gives CASSFGQLNQPQHF.

This clone showed up just a few times. This sequence joins TRBV4-2 and TRBJ2-3; 8 bases map to TRBD2. This CDR3 has 15 residues. Germline lookup yields CDR1 LGHNA and CDR2 YNFKEQ. Trimming cost V 1 base and J 4 bases; bases outside gene matches: 4. The CDR3 region is CASSQAGGGADTQYF. CDR3 DNA sequence: TGTGCCAGCAGCCAAGCCGGGGGGGGCGCAGATACGCAGTATTTT.

This clone was seen only a few times. This chain uses TRBV28 with TRBJ2-7; D is possibly TRBD2 (5 bases). The V and J ends lost 6 bases and 5 bases respectively, with 17 bases between them. The CDR3 covers 14 residues. CDR1 is MDHEN, CDR2 SYDVKM, per germline. The CDR3 DNA follows: TGTGCCAGCAGCCCCCCCGGGAAGATCCACGAGCAGTACTTC. Amino acid sequence: CASSPPGKIHEQYF.

This chain links TRBV30 with TRBJ2-4; D might be TRBD2 (6 bases). The germline V and J ends were trimmed by 3 bases and 6 bases, with 12 bases remaining between them. Germline V lookup: CDR1 GTSNPN, CDR2 SVGIG (reference sequence). The CDR3 is 13 amino acids. The CDR3 loop is CAWSLGGRNIQYF. The CDR3 DNA is TGTGCCTGGAGCCTGGGAGGCAGAAACATTCAGTACTTC.

This chain connects TRBV11-2 to TRBJ2-2; unclear D gene. Per the germline V gene, CDR1 is SGHAT and CDR2 is FQNNGV. The CDR3 is 12 amino acids. Trimming stripped 6 bases from V and 4 bases from J, with 6 bases between. As DNA, the CDR3 is TGTGCCAGCAGGGCAGGCACCGGGGAGCTGTTTTTT. Translating gives CASRAGTGELFF.

This clone was observed a single time. The V and J genes are TRBV6-5 and TRBJ1-1; maybe TRBD1 (6 bases). The CDR3 has 13 residues. CDR1 MNHEY and CDR2 SVGAGI come from the germline V gene. V was pared by 6 bases and J by 5 bases, with 13 bases between. Here the CDR3 DNA reads TGTGCCAGCAGAGGGGCGAGGGGGACTGAAGCTTTCTTT. This codes for CASRGARGTEAFF.

The chain joins TRBV2 to TRBJ1-1, with a possible D match to TRBD1 (6 bases). The germline V gene has CDR1 SNHLY and CDR2 FYNNEI. The CDR3 loop spans 14 amino acids. Between the trimmed V and J ends, which lost 2 bases and 6 bases, there was a span of 13 bases. The CDR3 DNA reads TGTGCCAGCAGTGAAAACACTGGGGGCCCTGAAGCTTTCTTT. Its protein is CASSENTGGPEAFF.

This clone was seen a few times. The chain links TRBV7-6 to TRBJ2-5, with TRBD1 as a possible D gene (5 bases). Germline V gives CDR1 SGHVS, CDR2 FNYEAQ. The CDR3 is 14 residues long. V lost 2 bases and J 5 bases, leaving 12 bases between the germline ends. The CDR3 DNA sequence: TGTGCCAGCAGCTTAACCAGGGTACGGGAGACCCAGTACTTC. Protein sequence: CASSLTRVRETQYF.